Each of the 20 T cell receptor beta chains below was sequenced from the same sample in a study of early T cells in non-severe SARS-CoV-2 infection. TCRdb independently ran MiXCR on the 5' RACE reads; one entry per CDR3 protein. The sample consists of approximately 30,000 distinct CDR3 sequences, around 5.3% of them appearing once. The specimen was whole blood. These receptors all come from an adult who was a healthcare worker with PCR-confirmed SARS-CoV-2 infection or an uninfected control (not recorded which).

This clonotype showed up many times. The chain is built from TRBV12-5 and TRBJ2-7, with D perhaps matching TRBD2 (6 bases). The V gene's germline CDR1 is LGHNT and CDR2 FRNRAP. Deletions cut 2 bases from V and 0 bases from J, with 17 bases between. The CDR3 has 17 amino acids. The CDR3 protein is CASGLTVGVAVSYEQYF. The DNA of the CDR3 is TGTGCTAGTGGTTTGACGGTCGGGGTAGCGGTCTCCTACGAGCAGTACTTC. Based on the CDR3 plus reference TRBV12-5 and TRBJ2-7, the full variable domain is DARVTQTPRHKVTEMGQEVTMRCQPILGHNTVFWYRQTMMQGLELLAYFRNRAPLDDSGMPKDRFSAEMPDATLATLKIQPSEPRDSAVYFCASGLTVGVAVSYEQYFGPGTRLTVT.

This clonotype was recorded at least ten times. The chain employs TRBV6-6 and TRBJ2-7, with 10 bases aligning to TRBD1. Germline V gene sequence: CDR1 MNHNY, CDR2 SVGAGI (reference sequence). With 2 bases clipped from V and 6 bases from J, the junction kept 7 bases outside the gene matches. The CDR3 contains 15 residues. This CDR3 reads CASSYPGQGYSEQYF. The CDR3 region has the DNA TGTGCCAGCAGTTACCCGGGACAGGGGTACAGCGAGCAGTACTTC.

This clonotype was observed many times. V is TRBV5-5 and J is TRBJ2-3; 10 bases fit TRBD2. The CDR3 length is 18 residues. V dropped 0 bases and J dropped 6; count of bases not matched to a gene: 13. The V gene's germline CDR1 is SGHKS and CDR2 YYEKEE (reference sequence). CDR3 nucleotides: TGTGCCAGCAGCTTGGTGGTAGCGGGGGGCCGGGTTACTGATACGCAGTATTTT. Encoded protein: CASSLVVAGGRVTDTQYF. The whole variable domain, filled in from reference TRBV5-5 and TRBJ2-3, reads DAGVTQSPTHLIKTRGQQVTLRCSPISGHKSVSWYQQVLGQGPQFIFQYYEKEERGRGNFPDRFSARQFPNYSSELNVNALLLGDSALYLCASSLVVAGGRVTDTQYFGPGTRLTVL.

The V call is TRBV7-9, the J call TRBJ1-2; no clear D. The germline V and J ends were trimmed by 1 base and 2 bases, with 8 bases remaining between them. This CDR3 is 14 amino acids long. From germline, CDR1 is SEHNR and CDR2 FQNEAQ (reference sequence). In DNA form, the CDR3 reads TGTGCCAGCAGCTTAGGAAGCAGGAACTATGGCTACACCTTC. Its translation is CASSLGSRNYGYTF.

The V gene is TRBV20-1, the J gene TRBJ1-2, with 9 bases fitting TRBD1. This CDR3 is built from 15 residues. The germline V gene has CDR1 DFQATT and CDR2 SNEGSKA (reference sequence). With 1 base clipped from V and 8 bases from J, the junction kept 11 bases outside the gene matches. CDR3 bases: TGCAGTGCTAGAGGGGGTTTGGGACAGGGACACGGCTACACCTTC. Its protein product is CSARGGLGQGHGYTF.

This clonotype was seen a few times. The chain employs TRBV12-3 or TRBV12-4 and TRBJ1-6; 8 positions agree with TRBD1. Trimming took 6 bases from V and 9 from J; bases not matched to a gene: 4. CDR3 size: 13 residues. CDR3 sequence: CASSTGGSSPLHF. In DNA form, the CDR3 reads TGTGCCAGCAGCACAGGGGGTAGTTCACCCCTCCACTTT.

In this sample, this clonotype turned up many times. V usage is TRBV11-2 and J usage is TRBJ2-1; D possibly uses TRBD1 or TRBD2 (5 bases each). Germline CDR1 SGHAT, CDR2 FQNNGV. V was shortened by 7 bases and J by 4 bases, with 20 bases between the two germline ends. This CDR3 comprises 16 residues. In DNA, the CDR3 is TGTGCCAGCACCCTAGAACCTCACGGGGCGTACAATGAGCAGTTCTTC. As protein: CASTLEPHGAYNEQFF.

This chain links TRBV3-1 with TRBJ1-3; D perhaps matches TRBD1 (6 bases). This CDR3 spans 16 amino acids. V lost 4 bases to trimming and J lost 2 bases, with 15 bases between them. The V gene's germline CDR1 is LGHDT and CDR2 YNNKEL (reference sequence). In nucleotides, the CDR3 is TGTGCCAGCAGCCCCAGAGGAGGGGGAGCTGGAAACACCATATATTTT. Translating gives CASSPRGGGAGNTIYF.

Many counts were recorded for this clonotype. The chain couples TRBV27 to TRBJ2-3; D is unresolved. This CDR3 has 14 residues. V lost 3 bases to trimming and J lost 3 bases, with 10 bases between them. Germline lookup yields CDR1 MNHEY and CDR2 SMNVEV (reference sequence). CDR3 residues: CASSLNIWTDTQYF. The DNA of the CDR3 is TGTGCCAGCAGTTTGAATATCTGGACAGATACGCAGTATTTT.

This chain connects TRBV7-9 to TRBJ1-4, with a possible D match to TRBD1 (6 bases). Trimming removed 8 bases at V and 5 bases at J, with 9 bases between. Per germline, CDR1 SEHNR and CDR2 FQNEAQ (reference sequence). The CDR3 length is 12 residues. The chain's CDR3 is CASGRGNEKLFF. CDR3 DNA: TGTGCCAGCGGAAGGGGGAATGAAAAACTGTTTTTT.

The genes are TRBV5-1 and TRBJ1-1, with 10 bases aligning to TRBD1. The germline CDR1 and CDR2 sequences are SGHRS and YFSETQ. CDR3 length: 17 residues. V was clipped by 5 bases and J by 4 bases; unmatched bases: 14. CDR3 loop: CASRHGTGDFLSTEAFF. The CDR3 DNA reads TGCGCCAGCAGGCACGGGACAGGGGATTTTCTGAGCACTGAAGCTTTCTTT. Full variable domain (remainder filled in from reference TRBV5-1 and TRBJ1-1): KAGVTQTPRYLIKTRGQQVTLSCSPISGHRSVSWYQQTPGQGLQFLFEYFSETQRNKGNFPGRFSGRQFSNSRSEMNVSTLELGDSALYLCASRHGTGDFLSTEAFFGQGTRLTVV.

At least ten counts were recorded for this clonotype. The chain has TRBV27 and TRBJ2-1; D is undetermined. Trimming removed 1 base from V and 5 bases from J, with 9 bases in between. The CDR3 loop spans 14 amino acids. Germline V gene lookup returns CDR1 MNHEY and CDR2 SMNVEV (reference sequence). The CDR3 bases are TGTGCCAGCAGTTTATTAGGCCAGAACAATGAGCAGTTCTTC. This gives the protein CASSLLGQNNEQFF.

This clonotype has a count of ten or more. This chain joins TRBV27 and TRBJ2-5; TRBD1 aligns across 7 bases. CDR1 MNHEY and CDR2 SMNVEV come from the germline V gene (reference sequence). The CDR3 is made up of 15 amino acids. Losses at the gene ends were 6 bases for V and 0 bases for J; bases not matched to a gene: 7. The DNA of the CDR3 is TGTGCCAGCAGCCTGACAGGGAGTAACCAAGAGACCCAGTACTTC. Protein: CASSLTGSNQETQYF.

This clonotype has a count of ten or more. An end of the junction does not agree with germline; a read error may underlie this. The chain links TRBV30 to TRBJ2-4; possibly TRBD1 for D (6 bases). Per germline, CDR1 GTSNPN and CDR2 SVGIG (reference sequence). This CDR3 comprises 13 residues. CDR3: CAWARDTENVQYF. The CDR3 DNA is TGTGCCTGGGCCCGGGACACTGAAAACGTTCAGTACTTC.

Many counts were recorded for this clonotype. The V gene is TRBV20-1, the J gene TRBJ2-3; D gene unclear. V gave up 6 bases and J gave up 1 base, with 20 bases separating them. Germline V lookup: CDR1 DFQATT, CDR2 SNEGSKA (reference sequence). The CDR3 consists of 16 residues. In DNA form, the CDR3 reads TGCAGTGCATACTACTGGGGTACCAAAGGCACAGATACGCAGTATTTT. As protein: CSAYYWGTKGTDTQYF.

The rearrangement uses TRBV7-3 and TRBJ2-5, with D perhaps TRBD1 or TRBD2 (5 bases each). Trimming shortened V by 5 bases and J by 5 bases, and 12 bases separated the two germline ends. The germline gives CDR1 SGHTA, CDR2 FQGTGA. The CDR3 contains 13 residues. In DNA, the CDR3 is TGTGCCAGCAGCCAAAGTTGGGGGGAGACCCAGTACTTC. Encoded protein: CASSQSWGETQYF.

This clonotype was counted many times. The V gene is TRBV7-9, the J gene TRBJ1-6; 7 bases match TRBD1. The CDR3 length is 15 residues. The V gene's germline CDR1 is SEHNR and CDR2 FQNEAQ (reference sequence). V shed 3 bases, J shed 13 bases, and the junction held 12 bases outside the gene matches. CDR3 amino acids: CASSLRGLYSSPLHF. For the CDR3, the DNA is TGTGCCAGCAGCTTGAGGGGGCTCTATTCGTCTCCCCTCCACTTT. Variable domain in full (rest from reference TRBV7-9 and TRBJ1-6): DTGVSQNPRHKITKRGQNVTFRCDPISEHNRLYWYRQTLGQGPEFLTYFQNEAQLEKSRLLSDRFSAERPKGSFSTLEIQRTEQGDSAMYLCASSLRGLYSSPLHFGNGTRLTVT.

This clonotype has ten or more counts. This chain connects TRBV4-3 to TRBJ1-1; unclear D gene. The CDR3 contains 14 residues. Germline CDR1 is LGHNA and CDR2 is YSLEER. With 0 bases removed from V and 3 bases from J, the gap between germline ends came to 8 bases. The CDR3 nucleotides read TGCGCCAGCAGCCAAGATATGGGTTACACTGAAGCTTTCTTT. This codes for CASSQDMGYTEAFF.

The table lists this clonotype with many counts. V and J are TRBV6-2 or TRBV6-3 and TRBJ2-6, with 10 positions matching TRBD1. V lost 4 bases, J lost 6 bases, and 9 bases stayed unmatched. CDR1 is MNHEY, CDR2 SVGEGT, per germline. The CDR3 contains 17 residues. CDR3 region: CASSFQGQGGKANVLTF. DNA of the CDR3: TGTGCCAGCAGTTTTCAAGGACAGGGGGGGAAGGCCAACGTCCTGACTTTC.

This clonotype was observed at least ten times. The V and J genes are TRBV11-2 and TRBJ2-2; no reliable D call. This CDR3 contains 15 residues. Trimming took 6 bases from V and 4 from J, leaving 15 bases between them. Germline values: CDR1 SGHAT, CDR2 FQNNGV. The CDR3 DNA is TGTGCCAGCAGAGACATAGGCCGTGGCACCGGGGAGCTGTTTTTT. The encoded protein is CASRDIGRGTGELFF.